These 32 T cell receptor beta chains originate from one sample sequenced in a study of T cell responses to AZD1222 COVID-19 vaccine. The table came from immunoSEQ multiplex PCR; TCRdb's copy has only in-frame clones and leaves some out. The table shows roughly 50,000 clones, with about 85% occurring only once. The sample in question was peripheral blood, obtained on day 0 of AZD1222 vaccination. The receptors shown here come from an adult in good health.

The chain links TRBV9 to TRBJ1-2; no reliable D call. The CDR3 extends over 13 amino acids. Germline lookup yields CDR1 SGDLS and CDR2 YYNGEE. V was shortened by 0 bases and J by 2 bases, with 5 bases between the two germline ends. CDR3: CASSVDVNYGYTF. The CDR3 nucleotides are TGTGCCAGCAGCGTAGATGTGAACTATGGCTACACCTTC.

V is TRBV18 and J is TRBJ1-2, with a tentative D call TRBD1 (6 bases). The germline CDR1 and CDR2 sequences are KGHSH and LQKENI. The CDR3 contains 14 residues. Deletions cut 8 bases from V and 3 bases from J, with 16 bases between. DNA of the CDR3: TGTGCCAGCCGACGGGACAATCCAGACTATGGCTACACCTTC. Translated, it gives CASRRDNPDYGYTF.

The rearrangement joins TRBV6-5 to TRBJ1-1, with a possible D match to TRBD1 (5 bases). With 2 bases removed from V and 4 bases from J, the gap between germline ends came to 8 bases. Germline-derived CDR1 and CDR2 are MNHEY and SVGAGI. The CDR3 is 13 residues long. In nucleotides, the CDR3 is TGTGCCAGCAGTTACGAGGGGCGCACTGAAGCTTTCTTT. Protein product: CASSYEGRTEAFF.

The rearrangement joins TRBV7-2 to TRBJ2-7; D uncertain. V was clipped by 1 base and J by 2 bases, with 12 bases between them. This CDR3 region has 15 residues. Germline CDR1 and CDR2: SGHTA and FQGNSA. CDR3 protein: CASSLGPGGPYEQYF. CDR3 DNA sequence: TGTGCCAGCAGCTTAGGTCCCGGCGGTCCCTACGAGCAGTACTTC.

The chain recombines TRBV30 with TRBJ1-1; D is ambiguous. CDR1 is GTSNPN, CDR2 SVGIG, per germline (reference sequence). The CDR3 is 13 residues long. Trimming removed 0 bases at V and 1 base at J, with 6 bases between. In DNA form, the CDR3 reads TGTGCCTGGAGTGTTGTCAAGAACACTGAAGCTTTCTTT. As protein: CAWSVVKNTEAFF. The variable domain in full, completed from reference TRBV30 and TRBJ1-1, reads SQTIHQWPATLVQPVGSPLSLECTVEGTSNPNLYWYRQAAGRGLQLLFYSVGIGQISSEVPQNLSASRPQDRQFILSSKKLLLSDSGFYLCAWSVVKNTEAFFGQGTRLTVV.

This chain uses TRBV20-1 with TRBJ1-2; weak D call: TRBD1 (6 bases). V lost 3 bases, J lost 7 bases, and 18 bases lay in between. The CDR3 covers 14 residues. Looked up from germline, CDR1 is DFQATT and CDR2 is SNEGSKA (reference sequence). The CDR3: CSASLNRAGGGYTF. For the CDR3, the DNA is TGCAGTGCTAGTCTCAACAGGGCCGGGGGTGGCTACACCTTC.

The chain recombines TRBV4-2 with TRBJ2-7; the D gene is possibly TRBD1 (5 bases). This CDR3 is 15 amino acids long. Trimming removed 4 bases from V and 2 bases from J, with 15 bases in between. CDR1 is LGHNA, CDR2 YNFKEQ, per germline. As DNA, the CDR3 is TGTGCCAGCAGCCTCGACGGAGACAGTGCCTACGAGCAGTACTTC. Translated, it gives CASSLDGDSAYEQYF.

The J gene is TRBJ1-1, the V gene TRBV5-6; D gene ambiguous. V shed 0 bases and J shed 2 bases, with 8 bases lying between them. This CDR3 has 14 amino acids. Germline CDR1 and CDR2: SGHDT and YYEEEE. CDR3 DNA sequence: TGTGCCAGCAGCTTGGGACCGGGAAACACTGAAGCTTTCTTT. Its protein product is CASSLGPGNTEAFF.

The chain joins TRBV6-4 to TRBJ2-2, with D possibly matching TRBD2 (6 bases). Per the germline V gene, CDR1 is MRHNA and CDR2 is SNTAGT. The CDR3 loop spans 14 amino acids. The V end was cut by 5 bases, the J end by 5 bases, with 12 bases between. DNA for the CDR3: TGTGCCAGCAGTCTAGAGGAGGGGACCGGGGAGCTGTTTTTT. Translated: CASSLEEGTGELFF.

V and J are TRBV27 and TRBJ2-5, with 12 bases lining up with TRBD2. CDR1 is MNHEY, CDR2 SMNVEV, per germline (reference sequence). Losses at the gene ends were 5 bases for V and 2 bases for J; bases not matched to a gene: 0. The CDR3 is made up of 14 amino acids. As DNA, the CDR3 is TGTGCCAGCAGTGGACTAGCGGGGCAAGAGACCCAGTACTTC. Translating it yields CASSGLAGQETQYF.

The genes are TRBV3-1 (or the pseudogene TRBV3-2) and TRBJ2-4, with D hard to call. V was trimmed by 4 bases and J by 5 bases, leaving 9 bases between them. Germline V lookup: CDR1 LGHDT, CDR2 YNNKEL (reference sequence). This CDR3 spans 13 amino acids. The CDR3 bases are TGTGCCAGCAGCCCCTCCCTCCAAAACATTCAGTACTTC. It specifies CASSPSLQNIQYF.

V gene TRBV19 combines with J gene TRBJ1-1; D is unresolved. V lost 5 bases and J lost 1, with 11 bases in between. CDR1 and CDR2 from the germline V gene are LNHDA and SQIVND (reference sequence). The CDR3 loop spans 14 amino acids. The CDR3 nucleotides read TGTGCCAGTAGTTCTCAAGGCACGAACACTGAAGCTTTCTTT. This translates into CASSSQGTNTEAFF.

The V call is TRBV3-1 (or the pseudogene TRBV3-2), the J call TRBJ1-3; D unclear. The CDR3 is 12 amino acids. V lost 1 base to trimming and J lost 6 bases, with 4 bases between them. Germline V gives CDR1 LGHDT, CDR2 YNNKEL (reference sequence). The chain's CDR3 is CASSQVANTIYF. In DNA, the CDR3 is TGTGCCAGCAGCCAAGTTGCAAACACCATATATTTT.

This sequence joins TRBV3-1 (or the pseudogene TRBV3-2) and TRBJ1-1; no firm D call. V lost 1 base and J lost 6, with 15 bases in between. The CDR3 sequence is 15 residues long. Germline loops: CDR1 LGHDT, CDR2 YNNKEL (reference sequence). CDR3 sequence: CASSQGVVGSAEAFF. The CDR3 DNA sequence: TGTGCCAGCAGCCAAGGGGTAGTGGGGTCCGCTGAAGCTTTCTTT.

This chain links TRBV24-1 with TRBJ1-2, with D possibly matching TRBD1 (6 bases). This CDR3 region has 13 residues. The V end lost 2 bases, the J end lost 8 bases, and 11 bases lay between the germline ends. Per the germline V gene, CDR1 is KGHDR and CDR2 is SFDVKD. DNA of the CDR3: TGTGCCACCAGTGATTATGGGGGGCGAGGCTACACCTTC. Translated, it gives CATSDYGGRGYTF.

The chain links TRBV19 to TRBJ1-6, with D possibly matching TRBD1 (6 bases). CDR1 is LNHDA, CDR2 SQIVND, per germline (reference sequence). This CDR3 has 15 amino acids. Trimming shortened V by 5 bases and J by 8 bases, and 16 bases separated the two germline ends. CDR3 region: CASSPLGAGDSPLHF. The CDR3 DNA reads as TGTGCCAGTAGTCCATTGGGGGCAGGGGATTCACCCCTCCACTTT.

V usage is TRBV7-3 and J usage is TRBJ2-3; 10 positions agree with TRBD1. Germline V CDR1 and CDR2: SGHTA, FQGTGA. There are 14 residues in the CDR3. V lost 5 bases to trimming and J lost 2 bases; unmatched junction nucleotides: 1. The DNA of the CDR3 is TGTGCCAGCAGCCGACAGGGGGCCACAGATACGCAGTATTTT. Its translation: CASSRQGATDTQYF.

CDR3 amino acids: CASITTFYEQYF. DNA of the CDR3: TGTGCCAGCATAACGACGTTCTACGAGCAGTACTTC. This chain joins TRBV6-5 and TRBJ2-7, with D unclear. The V and J ends lost 7 bases and 3 bases respectively, with 10 bases between them. The CDR3 consists of 12 residues. Germline CDR1 MNHEY, CDR2 SVGAGI.

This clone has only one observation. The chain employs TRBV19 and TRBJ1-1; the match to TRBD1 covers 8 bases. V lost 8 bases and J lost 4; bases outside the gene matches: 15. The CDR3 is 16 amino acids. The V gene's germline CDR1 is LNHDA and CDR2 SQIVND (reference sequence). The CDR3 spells CASYRGEEPRTTEAFF. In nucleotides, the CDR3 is TGTGCCAGTTACAGGGGGGAGGAACCCCGAACCACTGAAGCTTTCTTT.

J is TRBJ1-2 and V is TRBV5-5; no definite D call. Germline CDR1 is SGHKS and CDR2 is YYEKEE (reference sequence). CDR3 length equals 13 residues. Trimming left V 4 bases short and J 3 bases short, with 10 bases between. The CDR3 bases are TGTGCCAGCAGCCCGGACGGGTACTATGGCTACACCTTC. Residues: CASSPDGYYGYTF. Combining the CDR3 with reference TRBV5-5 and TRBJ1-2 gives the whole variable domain DAGVTQSPTHLIKTRGQQVTLRCSPISGHKSVSWYQQVLGQGPQFIFQYYEKEERGRGNFPDRFSARQFPNYSSELNVNALLLGDSALYLCASSPDGYYGYTFGSGTRLTVV.

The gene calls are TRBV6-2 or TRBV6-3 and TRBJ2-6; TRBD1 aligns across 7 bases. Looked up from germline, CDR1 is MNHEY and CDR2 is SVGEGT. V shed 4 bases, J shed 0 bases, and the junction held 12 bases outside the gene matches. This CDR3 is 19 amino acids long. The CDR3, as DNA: TGTGCCAGCAGTTCGTCCACGGGACAGCCCACCTCTGGGGCCAACGTCCTGACTTTC. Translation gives CASSSSTGQPTSGANVLTF.

The DNA of the CDR3 is TGCGCCAGCAGTGAGGCGCGGGGGGTCAACAATGAGCAGTTCTTC. Translating it yields CASSEARGVNNEQFF. The chain uses TRBV10-1 and TRBJ2-1, with 8 positions matching TRBD2. CDR1 WNHNN and CDR2 SYGVQD come from the germline V gene (reference sequence). There are 15 residues in the CDR3. J gave up 5 bases and V 2 bases, and 5 bases lay outside the gene matches.

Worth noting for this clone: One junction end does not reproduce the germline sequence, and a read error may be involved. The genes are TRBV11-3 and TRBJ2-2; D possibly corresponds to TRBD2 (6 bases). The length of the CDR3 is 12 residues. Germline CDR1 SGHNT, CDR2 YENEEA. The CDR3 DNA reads TGTGCCACCAGCCGGGAGTTCGGGGAGCTGTTTTTT. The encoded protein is CATSREFGELFF.

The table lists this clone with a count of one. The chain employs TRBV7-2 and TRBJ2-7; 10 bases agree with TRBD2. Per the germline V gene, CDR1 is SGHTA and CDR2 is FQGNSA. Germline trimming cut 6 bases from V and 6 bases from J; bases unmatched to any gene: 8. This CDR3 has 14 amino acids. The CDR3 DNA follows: TGTGCCAGCAGTTCTAGCGGGGGAGCTTTCGAGCAGTACTTC. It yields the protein CASSSSGGAFEQYF.

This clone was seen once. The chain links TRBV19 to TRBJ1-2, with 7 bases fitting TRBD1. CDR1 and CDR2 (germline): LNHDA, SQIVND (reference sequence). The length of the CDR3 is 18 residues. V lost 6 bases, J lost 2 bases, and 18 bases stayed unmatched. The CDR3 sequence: CASRTTTLRDRSNYGYTF. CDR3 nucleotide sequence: TGTGCCAGTAGAACTACGACTCTCCGGGACAGATCCAACTATGGCTACACCTTC.

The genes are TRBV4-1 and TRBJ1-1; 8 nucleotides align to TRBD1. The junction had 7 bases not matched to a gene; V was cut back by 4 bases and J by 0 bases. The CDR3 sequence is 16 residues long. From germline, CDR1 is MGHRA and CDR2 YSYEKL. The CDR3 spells CASSPRPGQVNTEAFF. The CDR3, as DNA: TGCGCCAGCAGCCCAAGACCGGGACAGGTGAACACTGAAGCTTTCTTT.

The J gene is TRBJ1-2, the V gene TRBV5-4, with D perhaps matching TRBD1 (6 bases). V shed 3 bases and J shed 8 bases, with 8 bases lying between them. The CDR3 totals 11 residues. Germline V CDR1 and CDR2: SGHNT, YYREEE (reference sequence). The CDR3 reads CASSSGQGYTF. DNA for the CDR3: TGTGCCAGCAGCTCTGGACAGGGCTACACCTTC. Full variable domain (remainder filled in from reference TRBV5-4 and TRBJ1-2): ETGVTQSPTHLIKTRGQQVTLRCSSQSGHNTVSWYQQALGQGPQFIFQYYREEENGRGNFPPRFSGLQFPNYSSELNVNALELDDSALYLCASSSGQGYTFGSGTRLTVV.

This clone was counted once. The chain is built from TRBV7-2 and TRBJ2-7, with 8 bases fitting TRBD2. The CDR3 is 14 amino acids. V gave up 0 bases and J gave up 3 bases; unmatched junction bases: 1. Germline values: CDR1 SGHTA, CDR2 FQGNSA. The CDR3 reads CASSLALAGYEQYF. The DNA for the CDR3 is TGTGCCAGCAGCTTAGCGCTAGCGGGCTACGAGCAGTACTTC.

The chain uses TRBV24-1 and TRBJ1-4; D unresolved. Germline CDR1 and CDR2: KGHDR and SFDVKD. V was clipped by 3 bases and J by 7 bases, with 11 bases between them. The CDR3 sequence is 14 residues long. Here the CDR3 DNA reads TGTGCCACCAGTGATAGAGGGTTTGCTGAAAAACTGTTTTTT. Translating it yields CATSDRGFAEKLFF.

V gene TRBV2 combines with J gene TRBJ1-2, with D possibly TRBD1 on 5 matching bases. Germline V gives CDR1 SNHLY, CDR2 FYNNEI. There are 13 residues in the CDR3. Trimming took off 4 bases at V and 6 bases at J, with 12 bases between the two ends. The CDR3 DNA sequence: TGTGCCAGCAGTGCCCAGGGAATGAATGGCTACACCTTC. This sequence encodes CASSAQGMNGYTF.

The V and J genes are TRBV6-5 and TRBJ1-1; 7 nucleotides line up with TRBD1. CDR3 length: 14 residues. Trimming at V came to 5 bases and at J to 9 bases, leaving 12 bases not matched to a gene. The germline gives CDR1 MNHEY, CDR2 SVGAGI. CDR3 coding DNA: TGTGCCAGCAGTACGCTCCAGGGGGGCGGTAAAGCTTTCTTT. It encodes CASSTLQGGGKAFF.

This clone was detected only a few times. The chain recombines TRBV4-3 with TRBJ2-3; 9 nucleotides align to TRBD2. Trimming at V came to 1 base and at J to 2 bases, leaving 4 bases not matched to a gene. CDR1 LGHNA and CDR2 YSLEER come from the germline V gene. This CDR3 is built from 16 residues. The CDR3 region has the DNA TGCGCCAGCAGCCAAGTCAGCGGGGGGCACACAGATACGCAGTATTTT. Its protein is CASSQVSGGHTDTQYF.